This T cell receptor beta chain was captured in a study of blood T cell repertoires in COVID-19. Overall study context: Collection of acute and convalescent COVID-19 samples took place in the United States, Italy and Spain. PBMCs, B-cell-depleted T cells, or T cells provided the cDNA or gDNA that made up the material.

This table comes from immunoSEQ multiplex PCR, and its TCRdb copy is limited to in-frame clones, with some not included. The sample lists about 62,000 clones, roughly nine tenths occurring once. V was pared by 3 bases and J by 0 bases, with 15 bases between. The germline V gene encodes CDR1 LNHDA and CDR2 SQIVND (reference sequence). The CDR3 runs to 16 residues. The sequence derives from an older woman with COVID-19, enrolled during active disease. The chain has TRBV19 and TRBJ2-7; D call uncertain. Input material: peripheral blood. CDR3 bases: TGTGCCAGTAGTATTGGGCCCTCAACCTCCTCCTACGAGCAGTACTTC. This sequence encodes CASSIGPSTSSYEQYF. The variable domain in full, completed from reference TRBV19 and TRBJ2-7, reads DGGITQSPKYLFRKEGQNVTLSCEQNLNHDAMYWYRQDPGQGLRLIYYSQIVNDFQKGDIAEGYSVSREKKESFPLTVTSAQKNPTAFYLCASSIGPSTSSYEQYFGPGTRLTVT.